This TCR beta chain stems from a study of T cell changes during pregnancy in multiple sclerosis. The germline gives CDR1 SGHTA, CDR2 FQGNSA. The CDR3 totals 15 residues. Clones were read by immunoSEQ multiplex PCR, and TCRdb kept only the in-frame ones, dropping some. This sample has under 60,000 clones; about 90% occur once, and the top ten carry around 0.66%. As to this clone: Germline and junction disagree at one end, which may indicate a read error.

The chain has TRBV7-2 and TRBJ2-7, with D perhaps matching TRBD2 (5 bases). The specimen comprised CD4+ T cells from peripheral blood mononuclear cells, sampled after pregnancy. The TCR originated in a female donor with multiple sclerosis, enrolled in a pregnancy study. Here the CDR3 DNA reads TGTGCCAGCAACTTACCGGGATGTGCGGCCTACGAGCAGTACTTC. As protein: CASNLPGCAAYEQYF.